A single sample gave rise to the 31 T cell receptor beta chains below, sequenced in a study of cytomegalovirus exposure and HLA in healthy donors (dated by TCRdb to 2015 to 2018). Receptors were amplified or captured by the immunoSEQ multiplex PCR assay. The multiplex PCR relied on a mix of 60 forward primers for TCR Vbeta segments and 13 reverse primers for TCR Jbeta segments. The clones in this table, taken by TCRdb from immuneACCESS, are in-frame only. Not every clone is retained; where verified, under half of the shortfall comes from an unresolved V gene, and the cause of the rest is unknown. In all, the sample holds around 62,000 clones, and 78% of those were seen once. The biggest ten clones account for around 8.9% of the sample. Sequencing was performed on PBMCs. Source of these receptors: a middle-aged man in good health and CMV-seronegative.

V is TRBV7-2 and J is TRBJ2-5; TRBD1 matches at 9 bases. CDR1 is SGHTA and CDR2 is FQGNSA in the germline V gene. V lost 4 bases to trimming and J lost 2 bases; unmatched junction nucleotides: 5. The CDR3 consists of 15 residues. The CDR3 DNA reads TGTGCCAGCAGCTGGGGACAGGGCACACAAGAGACCCAGTACTTC. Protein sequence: CASSWGQGTQETQYF. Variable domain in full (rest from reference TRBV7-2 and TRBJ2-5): GAGVSQSPSNKVTEKGKDVELRCDPISGHTALYWYRQSLGQGLEFLIYFQGNSAPDKSGLPSDRFSAERTGGSVSTLTIQRTQQEDSAVYLCASSWGQGTQETQYFGPGTRLLVL.

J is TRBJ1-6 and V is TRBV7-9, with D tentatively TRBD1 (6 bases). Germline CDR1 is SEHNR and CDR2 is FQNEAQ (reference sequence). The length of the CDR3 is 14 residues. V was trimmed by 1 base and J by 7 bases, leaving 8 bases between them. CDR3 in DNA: TGTGCCAGCAGCTTAGAGGGGGGGAATTCACCCCTCCACTTT. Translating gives CASSLEGGNSPLHF.

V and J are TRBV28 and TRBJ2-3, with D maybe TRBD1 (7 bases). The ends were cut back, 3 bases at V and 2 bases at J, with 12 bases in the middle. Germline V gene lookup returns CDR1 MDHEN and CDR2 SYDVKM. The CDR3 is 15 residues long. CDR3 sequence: CASSFRGEFTDTQYF. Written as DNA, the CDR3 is TGTGCCAGCAGTTTCAGGGGGGAATTCACAGATACGCAGTATTTT.

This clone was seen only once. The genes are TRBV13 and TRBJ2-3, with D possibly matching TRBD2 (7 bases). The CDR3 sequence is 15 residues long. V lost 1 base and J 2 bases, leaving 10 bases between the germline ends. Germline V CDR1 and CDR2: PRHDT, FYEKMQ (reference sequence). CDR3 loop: CASSLEGGPTDTQYF. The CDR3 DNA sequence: TGTGCCAGCAGCTTAGAGGGGGGGCCCACAGATACGCAGTATTTT.

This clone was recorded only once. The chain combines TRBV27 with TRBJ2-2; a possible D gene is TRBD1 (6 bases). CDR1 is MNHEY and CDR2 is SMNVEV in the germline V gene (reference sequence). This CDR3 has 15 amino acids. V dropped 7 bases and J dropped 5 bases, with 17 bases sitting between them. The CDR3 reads CASMSGAPGTGELFF. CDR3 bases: TGTGCCAGCATGTCAGGGGCCCCGGGGACCGGGGAGCTGTTTTTT.

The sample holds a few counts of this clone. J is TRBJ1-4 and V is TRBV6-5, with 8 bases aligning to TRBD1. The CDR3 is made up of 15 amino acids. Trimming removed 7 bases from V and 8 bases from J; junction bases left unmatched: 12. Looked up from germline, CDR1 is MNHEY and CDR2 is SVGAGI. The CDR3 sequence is CASTYSAGGGEKLFF. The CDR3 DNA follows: TGTGCCAGCACCTACAGTGCAGGGGGCGGCGAAAAACTGTTTTTT.

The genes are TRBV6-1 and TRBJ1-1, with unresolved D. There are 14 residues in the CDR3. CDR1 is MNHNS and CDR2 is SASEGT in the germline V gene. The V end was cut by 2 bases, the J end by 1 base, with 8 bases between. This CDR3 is CASSEWSGNTEAFF. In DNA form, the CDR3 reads TGTGCCAGCAGTGAATGGTCAGGGAACACTGAAGCTTTCTTT.

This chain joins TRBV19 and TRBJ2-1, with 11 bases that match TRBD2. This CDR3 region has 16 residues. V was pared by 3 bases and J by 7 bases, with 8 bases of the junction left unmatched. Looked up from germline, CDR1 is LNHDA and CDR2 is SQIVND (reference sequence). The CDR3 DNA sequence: TGTGCCAGTAGTATCATAGCGGGGGGGCCTAAGAATGAGCAGTTCTTC. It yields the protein CASSIIAGGPKNEQFF.

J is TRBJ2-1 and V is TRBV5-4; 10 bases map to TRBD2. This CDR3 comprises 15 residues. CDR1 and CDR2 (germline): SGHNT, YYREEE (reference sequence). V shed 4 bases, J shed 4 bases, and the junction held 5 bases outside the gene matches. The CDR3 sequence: CASSPLAGSYNEQFF. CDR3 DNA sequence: TGTGCCAGCAGCCCACTAGCGGGATCGTACAATGAGCAGTTCTTC.

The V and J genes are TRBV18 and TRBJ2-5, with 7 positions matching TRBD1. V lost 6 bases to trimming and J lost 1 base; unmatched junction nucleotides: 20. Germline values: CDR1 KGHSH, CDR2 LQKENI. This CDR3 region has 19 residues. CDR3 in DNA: TGTGCCAGCTCTCAAAGGATCCCAGGAATGCCAGGGGGCCAAGAGACCCAGTACTTC. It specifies CASSQRIPGMPGGQETQYF.

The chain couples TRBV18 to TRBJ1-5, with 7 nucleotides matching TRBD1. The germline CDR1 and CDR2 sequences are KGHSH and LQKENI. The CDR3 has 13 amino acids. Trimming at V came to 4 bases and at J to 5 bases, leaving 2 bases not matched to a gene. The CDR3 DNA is TGTGCCAGCTCACAGGGGGCCGATCAGCCCCAGCATTTT. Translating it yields CASSQGADQPQHF.

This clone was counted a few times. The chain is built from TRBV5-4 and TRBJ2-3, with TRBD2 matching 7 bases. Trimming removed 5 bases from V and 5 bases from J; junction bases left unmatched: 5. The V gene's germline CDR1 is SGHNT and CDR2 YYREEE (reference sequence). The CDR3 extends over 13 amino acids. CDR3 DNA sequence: TGTGCCAGCAGTCGGGGGGAGCAAGATACGCAGTATTTT. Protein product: CASSRGEQDTQYF.

CDR3 DNA sequence: TGCGCCAGCAGCTTGGGGGACAGGGGGCTCACAGATACGCAGTATTTT. Translating gives CASSLGDRGLTDTQYF. The J gene is TRBJ2-3, the V gene TRBV5-1, with TRBD1 identical over 12 bases. V dropped 0 bases and J dropped 2; count of bases not matched to a gene: 1. Germline loops: CDR1 SGHRS, CDR2 YFSETQ. The CDR3 has 16 residues.

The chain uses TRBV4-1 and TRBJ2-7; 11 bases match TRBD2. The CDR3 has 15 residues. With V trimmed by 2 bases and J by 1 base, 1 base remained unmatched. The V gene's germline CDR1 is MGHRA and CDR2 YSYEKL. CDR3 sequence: CASSQLAGGSYEQYF. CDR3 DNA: TGCGCCAGCAGCCAACTAGCGGGAGGTTCCTACGAGCAGTACTTC.

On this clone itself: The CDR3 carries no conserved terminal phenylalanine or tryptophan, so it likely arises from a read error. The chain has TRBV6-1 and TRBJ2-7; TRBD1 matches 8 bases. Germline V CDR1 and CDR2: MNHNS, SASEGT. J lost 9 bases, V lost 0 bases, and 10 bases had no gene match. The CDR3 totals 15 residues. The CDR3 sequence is CASSEAIRTGWAQYL. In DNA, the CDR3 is TGTGCCAGCAGTGAAGCTATTAGGACAGGGTGGGCGCAGTACCTC.

This CDR3 reads CASSPRAWTLAEPQYF. CDR3 nucleotide sequence: TGCGCCAGCAGCCCACGAGCCTGGACATTAGCTGAGCCACAGTATTTT. The chain joins TRBV5-1 to TRBJ2-3; tentative D call: TRBD1 (5 bases). Germline V CDR1 and CDR2: SGHRS, YFSETQ. The V end was cut by 4 bases, the J end by 12 bases, with 27 bases between. The CDR3 has 16 residues. Looking up the rest from reference TRBV5-1 and TRBJ2-3 gives the full variable domain: KAGVTQTPRYLIKTRGQQVTLSCSPISGHRSVSWYQQTPGQGLQFLFEYFSETQRNKGNFPGRFSGRQFSNSRSEMNVSTLELGDSALYLCASSPRAWTLAEPQYFGPGTRLTVL.

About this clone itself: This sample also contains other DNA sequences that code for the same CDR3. In nucleotides, the CDR3 is TGCGCCAGCAGCTTGGAAACTAGCGGGAGGTACGAGCAGTACTTC. As protein: CASSLETSGRYEQYF. The rearrangement joins TRBV5-1 to TRBJ2-7, with TRBD2 matching over 12 bases. The ends lost 0 bases at V and 4 bases at J; junction bases unmatched: 2. There are 15 residues in the CDR3. In germline, CDR1 is SGHRS, CDR2 YFSETQ.

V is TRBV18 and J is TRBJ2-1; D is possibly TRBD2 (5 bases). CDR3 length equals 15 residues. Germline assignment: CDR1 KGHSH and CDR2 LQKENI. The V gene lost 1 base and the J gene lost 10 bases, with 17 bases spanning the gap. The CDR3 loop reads CASSPRGRADGEQFF. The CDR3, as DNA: TGTGCCAGCTCACCACGTGGGAGAGCCGACGGCGAGCAGTTCTTC.

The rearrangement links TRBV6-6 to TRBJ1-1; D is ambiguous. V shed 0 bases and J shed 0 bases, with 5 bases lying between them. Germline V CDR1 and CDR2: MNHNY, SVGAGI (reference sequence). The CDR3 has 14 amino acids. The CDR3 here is CASSYSALNTEAFF. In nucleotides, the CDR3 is TGTGCCAGCAGTTACTCGGCCCTGAACACTGAAGCTTTCTTT.

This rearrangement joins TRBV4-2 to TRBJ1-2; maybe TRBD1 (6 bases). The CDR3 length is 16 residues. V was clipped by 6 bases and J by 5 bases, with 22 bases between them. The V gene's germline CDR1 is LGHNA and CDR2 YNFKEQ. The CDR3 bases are TGTGCCAGCAGTAAGGGGGAGGGAGGGGGACTTTATGGCTACACCTTC. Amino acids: CASSKGEGGGLYGYTF.

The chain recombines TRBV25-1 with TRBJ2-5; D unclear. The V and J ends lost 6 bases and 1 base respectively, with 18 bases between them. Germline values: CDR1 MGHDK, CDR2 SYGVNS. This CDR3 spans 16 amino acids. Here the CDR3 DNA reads TGTGCCAGCAGCCCCTCTTGGGCCCCGTCCCAAGAGACCCAGTACTTC. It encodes CASSPSWAPSQETQYF.

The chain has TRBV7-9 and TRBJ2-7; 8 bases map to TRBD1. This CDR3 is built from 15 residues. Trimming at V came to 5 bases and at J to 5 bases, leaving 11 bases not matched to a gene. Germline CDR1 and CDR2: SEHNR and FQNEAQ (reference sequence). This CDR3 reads CASSPGATGGHEQYF. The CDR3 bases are TGTGCCAGCAGCCCCGGGGCCACAGGGGGTCACGAGCAGTACTTC. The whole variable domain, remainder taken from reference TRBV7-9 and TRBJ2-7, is DTGVSQNPRHKITKRGQNVTFRCDPISEHNRLYWYRQTLGQGPEFLTYFQNEAQLEKSRLLSDRFSAERPKGSFSTLEIQRTEQGDSAMYLCASSPGATGGHEQYFGPGTRLTVT.

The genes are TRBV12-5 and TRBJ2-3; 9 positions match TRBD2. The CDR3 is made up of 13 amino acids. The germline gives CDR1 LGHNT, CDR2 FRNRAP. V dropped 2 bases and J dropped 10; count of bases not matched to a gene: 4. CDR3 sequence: CASGLSAGGAQYF. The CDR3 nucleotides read TGTGCTAGTGGTTTGTCCGCGGGGGGGGCGCAGTATTTT.

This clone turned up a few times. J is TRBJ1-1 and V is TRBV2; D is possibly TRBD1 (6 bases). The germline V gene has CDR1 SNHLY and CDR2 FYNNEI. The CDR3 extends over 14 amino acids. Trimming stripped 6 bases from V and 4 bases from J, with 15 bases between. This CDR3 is CASRVTGRGTEAFF. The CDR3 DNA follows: TGTGCCAGCAGGGTAACAGGGAGGGGCACTGAAGCTTTCTTT.

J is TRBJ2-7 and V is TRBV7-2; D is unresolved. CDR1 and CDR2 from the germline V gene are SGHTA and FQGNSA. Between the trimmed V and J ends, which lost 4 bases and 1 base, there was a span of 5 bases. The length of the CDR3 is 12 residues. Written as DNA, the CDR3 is TGTGCCAGCAGCTCCCCATCCTACGAGCAGTACTTC. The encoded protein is CASSSPSYEQYF.

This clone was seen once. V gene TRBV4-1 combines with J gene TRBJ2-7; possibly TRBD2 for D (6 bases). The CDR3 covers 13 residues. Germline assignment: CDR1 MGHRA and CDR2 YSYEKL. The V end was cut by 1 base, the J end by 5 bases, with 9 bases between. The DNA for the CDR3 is TGCGCCAGCAGCCAAGTAGGAGGGGACGAGCAGTACTTC. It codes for CASSQVGGDEQYF.

CDR3 protein: CASRPLATNTGELFF. CDR3 in DNA: TGTGCCAGCAGACCACTAGCTACAAACACCGGGGAGCTGTTTTTT. The chain recombines TRBV6-4 with TRBJ2-2, with D perhaps matching TRBD2 (6 bases). Per germline, CDR1 MRHNA and CDR2 SNTAGT. The CDR3 spans 15 residues. V lost 6 bases, J lost 2 bases, and 13 bases lay in between.

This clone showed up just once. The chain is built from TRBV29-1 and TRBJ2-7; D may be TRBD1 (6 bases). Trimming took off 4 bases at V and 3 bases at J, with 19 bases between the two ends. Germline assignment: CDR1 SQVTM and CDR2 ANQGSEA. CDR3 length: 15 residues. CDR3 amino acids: CSVGQEEQGRYEQYF. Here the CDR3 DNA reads TGCAGCGTTGGACAGGAAGAGCAGGGCCGCTACGAGCAGTACTTC.

The CDR3 DNA reads as TGTGCCAGCTCACCACCCGGTGTAGATACGCAGTATTTT. Translating it yields CASSPPGVDTQYF. The gene calls are TRBV18 and TRBJ2-3; D is ambiguous. CDR3 size: 13 residues. V was cut by 0 bases and J by 5 bases, with 6 bases left in between. In germline, CDR1 is KGHSH, CDR2 LQKENI.

In DNA, the CDR3 is TGTGCCATCAGTGAGTCGTGGGACAGGGTCTACAATGAGCAGTTCTTC. This sequence encodes CAISESWDRVYNEQFF. The chain combines TRBV10-3 with TRBJ2-1, with 9 positions matching TRBD1. V shed 0 bases, J shed 3 bases, and the junction held 3 bases outside the gene matches. The CDR3 is 16 amino acids. The germline CDR1 and CDR2 sequences are ENHRY and SYGVKD.

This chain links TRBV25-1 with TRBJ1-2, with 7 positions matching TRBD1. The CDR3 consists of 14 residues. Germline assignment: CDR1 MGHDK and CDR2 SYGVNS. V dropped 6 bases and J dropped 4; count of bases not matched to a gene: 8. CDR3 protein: CASREQGSGYGYTF. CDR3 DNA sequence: TGTGCCAGCAGAGAACAGGGGTCGGGCTATGGCTACACCTTC.